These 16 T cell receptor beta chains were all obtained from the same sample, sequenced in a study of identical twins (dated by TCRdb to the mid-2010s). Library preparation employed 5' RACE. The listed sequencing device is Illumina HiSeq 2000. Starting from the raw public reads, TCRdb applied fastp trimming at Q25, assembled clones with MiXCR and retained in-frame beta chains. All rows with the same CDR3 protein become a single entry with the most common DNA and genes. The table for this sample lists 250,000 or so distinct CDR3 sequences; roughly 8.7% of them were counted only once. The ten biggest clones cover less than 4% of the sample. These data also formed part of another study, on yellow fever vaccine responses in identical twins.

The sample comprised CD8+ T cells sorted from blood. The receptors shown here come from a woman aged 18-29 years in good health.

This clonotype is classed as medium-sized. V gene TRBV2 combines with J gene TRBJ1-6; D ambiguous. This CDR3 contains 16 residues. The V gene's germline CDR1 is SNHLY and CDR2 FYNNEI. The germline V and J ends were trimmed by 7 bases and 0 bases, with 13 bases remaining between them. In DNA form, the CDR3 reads TGTGCCAGCACCTTCGACAAGAGCTCCTATAATTCACCCCTCCACTTT. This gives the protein CASTFDKSSYNSPLHF.

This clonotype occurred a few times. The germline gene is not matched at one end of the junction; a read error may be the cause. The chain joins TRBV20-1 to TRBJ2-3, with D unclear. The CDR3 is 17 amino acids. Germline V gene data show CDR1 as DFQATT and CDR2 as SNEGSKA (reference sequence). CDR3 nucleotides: TGCTGTGCTAGAGAGGTAGTGGCGGTTTTAATCACAGATACGCAGTATTTT. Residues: CCAREVVAVLITDTQYF.

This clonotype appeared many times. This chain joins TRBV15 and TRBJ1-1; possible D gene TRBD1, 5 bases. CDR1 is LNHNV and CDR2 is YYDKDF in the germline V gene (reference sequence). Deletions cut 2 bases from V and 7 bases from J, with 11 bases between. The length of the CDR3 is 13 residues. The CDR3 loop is CATSRQGEGEAFF. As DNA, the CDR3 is TGTGCCACCAGCAGACAGGGAGAAGGTGAAGCTTTCTTT.

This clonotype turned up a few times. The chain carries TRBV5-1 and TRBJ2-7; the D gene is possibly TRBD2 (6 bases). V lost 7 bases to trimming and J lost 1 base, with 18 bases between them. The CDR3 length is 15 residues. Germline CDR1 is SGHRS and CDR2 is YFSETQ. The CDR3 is CASGAPAGPSYEQYF. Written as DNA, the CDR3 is TGCGCCAGCGGGGCCCCCGCGGGACCGTCCTACGAGCAGTACTTC. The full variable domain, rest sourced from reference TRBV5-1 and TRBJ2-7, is KAGVTQTPRYLIKTRGQQVTLSCSPISGHRSVSWYQQTPGQGLQFLFEYFSETQRNKGNFPGRFSGRQFSNSRSEMNVSTLELGDSALYLCASGAPAGPSYEQYFGPGTRLTVT.

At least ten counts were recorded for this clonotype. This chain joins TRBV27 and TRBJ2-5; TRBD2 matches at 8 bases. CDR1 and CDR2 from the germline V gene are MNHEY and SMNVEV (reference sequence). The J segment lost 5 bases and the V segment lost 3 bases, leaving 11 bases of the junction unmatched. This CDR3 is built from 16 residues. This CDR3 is CASSFIGSGILETQYF. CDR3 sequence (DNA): TGTGCCAGCAGTTTTATCGGTAGCGGGATTTTGGAGACCCAGTACTTC.

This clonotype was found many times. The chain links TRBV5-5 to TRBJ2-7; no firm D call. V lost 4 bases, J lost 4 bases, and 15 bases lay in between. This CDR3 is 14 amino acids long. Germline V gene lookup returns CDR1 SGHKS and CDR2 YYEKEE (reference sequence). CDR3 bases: TGTGCCAGCAGCCCGGAGTCAGCTTATTACGAGCAGTACTTC. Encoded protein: CASSPESAYYEQYF.

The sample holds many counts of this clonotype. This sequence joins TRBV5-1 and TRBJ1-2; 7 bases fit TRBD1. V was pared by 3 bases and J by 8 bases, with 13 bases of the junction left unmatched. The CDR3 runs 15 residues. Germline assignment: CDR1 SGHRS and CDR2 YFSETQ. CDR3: CASSSLTTGVRGYTF. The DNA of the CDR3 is TGCGCCAGCAGCTCCCTAACCACAGGGGTTCGCGGCTACACCTTC.

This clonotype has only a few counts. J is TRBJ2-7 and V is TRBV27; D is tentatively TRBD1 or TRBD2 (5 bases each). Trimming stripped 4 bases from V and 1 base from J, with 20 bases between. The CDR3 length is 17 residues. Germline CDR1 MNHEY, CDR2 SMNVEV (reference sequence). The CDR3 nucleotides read TGTGCCAGCAGTTCCCCCTTTGGGAAGGGGAGTTCCTACGAGCAGTACTTC. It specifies CASSSPFGKGSSYEQYF.

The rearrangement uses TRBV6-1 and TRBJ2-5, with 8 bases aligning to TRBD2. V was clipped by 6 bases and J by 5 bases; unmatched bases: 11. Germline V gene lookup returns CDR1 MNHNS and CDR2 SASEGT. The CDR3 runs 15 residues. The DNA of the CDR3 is TGTGCCAGCAGCCCTATTAGCGGGGCGCAGGAGACCCAGTACTTC. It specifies CASSPISGAQETQYF.

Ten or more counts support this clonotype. CDR3 amino acids: CSARELAGSYYNEQFF. In nucleotides, the CDR3 is TGCAGTGCTAGAGAACTAGCCGGTAGCTATTACAATGAGCAGTTCTTC. The chain couples TRBV20-1 to TRBJ2-1, with a weak D call TRBD2 (6 bases). Germline V gives CDR1 DFQATT, CDR2 SNEGSKA (reference sequence). Trimming took off 0 bases at V and 4 bases at J, with 16 bases between the two ends. This CDR3 region has 16 residues.

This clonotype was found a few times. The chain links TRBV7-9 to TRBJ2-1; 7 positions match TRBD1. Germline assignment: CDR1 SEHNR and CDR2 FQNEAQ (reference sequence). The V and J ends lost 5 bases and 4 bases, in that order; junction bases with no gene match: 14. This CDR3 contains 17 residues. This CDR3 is CASSPLQGVTTYNEQFF. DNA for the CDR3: TGTGCCAGCAGCCCACTCCAGGGGGTGACCACTTACAATGAGCAGTTCTTC.

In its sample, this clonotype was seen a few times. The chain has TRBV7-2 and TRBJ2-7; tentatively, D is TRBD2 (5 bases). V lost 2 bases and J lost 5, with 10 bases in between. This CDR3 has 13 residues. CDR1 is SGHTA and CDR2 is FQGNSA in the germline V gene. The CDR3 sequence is CASSLPPRDEQYF. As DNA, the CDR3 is TGTGCCAGCAGCTTACCCCCGAGGGACGAGCAGTACTTC.

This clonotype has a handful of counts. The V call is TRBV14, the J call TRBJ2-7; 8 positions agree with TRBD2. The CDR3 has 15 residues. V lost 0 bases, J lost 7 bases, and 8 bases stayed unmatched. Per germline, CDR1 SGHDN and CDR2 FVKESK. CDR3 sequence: CASSQEGTRWGEQYF. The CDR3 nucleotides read TGTGCCAGCAGCCAAGAGGGGACTAGATGGGGAGAGCAGTACTTC.

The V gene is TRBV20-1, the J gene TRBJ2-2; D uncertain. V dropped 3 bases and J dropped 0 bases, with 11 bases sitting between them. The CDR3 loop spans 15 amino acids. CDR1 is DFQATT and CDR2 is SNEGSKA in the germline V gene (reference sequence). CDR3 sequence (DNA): TGCAGTGCTAGTCGGGCGGCCACGAACACCGGGGAGCTGTTTTTT. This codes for CSASRAATNTGELFF.

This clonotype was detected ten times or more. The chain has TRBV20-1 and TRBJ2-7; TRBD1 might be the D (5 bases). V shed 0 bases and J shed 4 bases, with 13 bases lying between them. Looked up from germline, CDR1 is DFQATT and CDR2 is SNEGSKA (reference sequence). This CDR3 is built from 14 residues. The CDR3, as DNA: TGCAGTGCTAGAGACCTAGGGGTAGAGTACGAGCAGTACTTC. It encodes CSARDLGVEYEQYF.

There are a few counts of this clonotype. CDR3: CASRPMTGSYEQYF. In DNA form, the CDR3 reads TGTGCCAGCAGACCGATGACAGGTTCCTACGAGCAGTACTTC. The chain recombines TRBV12-3 or TRBV12-4 with TRBJ2-7, with D possibly being TRBD1 (6 bases). Trimming pared 6 bases from V and 1 base from J, leaving 13 bases between. The CDR3 totals 14 residues.